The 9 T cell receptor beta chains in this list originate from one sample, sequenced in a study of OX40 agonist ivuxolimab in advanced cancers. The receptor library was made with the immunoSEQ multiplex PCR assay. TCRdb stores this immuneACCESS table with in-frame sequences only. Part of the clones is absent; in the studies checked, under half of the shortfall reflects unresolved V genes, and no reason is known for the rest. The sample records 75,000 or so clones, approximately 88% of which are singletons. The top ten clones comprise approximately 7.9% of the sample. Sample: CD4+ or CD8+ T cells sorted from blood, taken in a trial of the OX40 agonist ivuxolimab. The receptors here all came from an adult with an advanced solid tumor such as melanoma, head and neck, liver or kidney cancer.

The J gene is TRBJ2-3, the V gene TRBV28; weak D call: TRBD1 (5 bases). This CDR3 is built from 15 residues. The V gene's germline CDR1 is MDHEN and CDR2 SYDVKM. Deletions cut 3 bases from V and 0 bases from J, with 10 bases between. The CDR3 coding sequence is TGTGCCAGCAGTTTTGTTCGACAGAGCACAGATACGCAGTATTTT. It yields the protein CASSFVRQSTDTQYF.

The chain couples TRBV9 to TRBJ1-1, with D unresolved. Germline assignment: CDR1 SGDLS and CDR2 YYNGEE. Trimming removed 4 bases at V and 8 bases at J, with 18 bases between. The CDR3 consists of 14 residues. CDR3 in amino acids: CASSIGPKGSEAFF. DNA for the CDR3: TGTGCCAGCAGCATTGGCCCCAAGGGCTCCGAAGCTTTCTTT. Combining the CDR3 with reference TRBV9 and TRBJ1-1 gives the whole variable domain DSGVTQTPKHLITATGQRVTLRCSPRSGDLSVYWYQQSLDQGLQFLIQYYNGEERAKGNILERFSAQQFPDLHSELNLSSLELGDSALYFCASSIGPKGSEAFFGQGTRLTVV.

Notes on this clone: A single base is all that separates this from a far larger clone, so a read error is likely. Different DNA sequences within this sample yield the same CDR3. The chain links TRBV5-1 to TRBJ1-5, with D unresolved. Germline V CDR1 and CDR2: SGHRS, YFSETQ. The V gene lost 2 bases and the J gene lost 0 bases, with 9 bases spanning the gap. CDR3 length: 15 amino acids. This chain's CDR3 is CASSLQPYSNQPQHF. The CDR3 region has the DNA TGCGCCAGCAGCTTACAACCTTATAGCAATCAGCCCCAGCATTTT.

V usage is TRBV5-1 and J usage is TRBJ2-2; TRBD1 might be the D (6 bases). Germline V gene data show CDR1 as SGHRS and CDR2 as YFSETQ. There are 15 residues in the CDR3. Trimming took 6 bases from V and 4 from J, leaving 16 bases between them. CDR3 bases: TGCGCCAGCACCCGAGGGGGTGTCGCCACCGGGGAGCTGTTTTTT. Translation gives CASTRGGVATGELFF. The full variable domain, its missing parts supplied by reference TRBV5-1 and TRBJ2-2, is KAGVTQTPRYLIKTRGQQVTLSCSPISGHRSVSWYQQTPGQGLQFLFEYFSETQRNKGNFPGRFSGRQFSNSRSEMNVSTLELGDSALYLCASTRGGVATGELFFGEGSRLTVL.

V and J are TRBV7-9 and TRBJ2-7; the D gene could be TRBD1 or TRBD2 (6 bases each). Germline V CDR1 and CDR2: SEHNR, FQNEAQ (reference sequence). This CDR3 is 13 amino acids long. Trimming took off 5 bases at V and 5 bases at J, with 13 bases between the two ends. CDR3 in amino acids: CASSPPGADEQYF. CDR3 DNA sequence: TGTGCCAGCAGCCCCCCGGGGGCGGACGAGCAGTACTTC.

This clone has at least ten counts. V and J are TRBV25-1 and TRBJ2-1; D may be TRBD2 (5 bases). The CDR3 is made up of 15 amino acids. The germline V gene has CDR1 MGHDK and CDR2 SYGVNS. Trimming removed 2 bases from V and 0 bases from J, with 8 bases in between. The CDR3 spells CASSERGYSYNEQFF. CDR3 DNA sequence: TGTGCCAGCAGTGAACGGGGTTACTCCTACAATGAGCAGTTCTTC.

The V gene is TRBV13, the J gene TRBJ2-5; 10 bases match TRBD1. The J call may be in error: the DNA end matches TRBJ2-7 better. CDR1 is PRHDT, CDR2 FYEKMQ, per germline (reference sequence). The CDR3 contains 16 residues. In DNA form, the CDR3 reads TGTGCCAGCAGTTTTCCGGGACAGGGGTCCCCCTACGAGCAGTACTTC. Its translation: CASSFPGQGSPYEQYF.

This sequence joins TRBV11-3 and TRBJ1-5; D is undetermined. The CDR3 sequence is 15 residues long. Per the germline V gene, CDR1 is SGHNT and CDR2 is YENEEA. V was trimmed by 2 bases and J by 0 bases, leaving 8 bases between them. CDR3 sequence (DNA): TGTGCCAGCAGCTTACAACCTTATAGCAATCAGCCCCAGCATTTT. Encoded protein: CASSLQPYSNQPQHF.

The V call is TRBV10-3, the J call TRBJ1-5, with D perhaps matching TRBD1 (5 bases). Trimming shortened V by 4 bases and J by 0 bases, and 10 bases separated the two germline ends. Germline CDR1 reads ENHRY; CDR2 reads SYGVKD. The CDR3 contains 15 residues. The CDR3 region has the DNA TGTGCCATCAGTGGTGACAGAGCTAGCAATCAGCCCCAGCATTTT. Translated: CAISGDRASNQPQHF.